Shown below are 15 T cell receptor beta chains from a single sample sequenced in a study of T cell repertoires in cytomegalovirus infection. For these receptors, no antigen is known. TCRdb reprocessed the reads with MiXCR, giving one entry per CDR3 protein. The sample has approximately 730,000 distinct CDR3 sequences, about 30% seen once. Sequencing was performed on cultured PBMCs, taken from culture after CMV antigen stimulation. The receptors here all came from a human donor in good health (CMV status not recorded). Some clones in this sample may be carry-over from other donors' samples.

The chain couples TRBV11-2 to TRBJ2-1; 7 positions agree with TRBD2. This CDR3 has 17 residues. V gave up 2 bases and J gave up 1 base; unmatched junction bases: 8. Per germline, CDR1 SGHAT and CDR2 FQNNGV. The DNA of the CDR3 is TGTGCCAGCAGCTTATGGGCGGGGGTTTTTTCCTACAATGAGCAGTTCTTC. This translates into CASSLWAGVFSYNEQFF.

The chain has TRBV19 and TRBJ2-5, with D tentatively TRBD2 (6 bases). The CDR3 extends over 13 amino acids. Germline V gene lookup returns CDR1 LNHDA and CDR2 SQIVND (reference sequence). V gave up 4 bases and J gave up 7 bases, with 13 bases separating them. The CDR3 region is CASSTPFSGTQYF. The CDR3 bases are TGTGCCAGTAGTACCCCCTTTAGCGGGACCCAGTACTTC. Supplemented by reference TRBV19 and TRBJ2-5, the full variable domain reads DGGITQSPKYLFRKEGQNVTLSCEQNLNHDAMYWYRQDPGQGLRLIYYSQIVNDFQKGDIAEGYSVSREKKESFPLTVTSAQKNPTAFYLCASSTPFSGTQYFGPGTRLLVL.

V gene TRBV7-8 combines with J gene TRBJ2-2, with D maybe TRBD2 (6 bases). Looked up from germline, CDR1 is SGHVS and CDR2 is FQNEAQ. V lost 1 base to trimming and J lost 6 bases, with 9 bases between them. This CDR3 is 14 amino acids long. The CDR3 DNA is TGTGCCAGCAGCTTAGTTCGGGAGTCCGGGGAGCTGTTTTTT. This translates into CASSLVRESGELFF.

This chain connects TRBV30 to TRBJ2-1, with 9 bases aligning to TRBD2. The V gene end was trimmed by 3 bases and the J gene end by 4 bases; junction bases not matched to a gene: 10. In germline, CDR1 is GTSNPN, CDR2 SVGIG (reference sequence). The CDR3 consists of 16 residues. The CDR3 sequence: CAWSLRVSGSYNEQFF. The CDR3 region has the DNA TGTGCCTGGAGCCTTAGGGTTAGCGGGAGTTACAATGAGCAGTTCTTC.

CDR3 DNA sequence: TGTGCCAGTAGCCCGGGACAGGCTAATTTTTGGGCTAATTATGAGCAGTTCTTC. Its protein is CASSPGQANFWANYEQFF. The V and J genes are TRBV19 and TRBJ2-1; the match to TRBD1 covers 8 bases. Germline V gives CDR1 LNHDA, CDR2 SQIVND (reference sequence). The CDR3 totals 18 residues. V lost 6 bases to trimming and J lost 8 bases; unmatched junction nucleotides: 21. Filled out from reference TRBV19 and TRBJ2-1, the complete variable domain reads DGGITQSPKYLFRKEGQNVTLSCEQNLNHDAMYWYRQDPGQGLRLIYYSQIVNDFQKGDIAEGYSVSREKKESFPLTVTSAQKNPTAFYLCASSPGQANFWANYEQFFGPGTRLTVL.

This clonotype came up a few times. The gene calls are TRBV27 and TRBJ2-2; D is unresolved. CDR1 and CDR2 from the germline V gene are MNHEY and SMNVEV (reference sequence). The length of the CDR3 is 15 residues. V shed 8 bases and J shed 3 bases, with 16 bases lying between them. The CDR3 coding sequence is TGTGCCAGCTTAAAATTGGTGGGTCACACCGGGGAGCTGTTTTTT. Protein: CASLKLVGHTGELFF.

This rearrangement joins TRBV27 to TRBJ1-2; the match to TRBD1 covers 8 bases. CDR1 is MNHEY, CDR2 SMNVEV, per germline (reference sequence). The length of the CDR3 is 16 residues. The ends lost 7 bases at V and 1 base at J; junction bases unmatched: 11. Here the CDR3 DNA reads TGTGCCAGCATGGGGACAGGATCGGATGTTAACTATGGCTACACCTTC. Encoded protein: CASMGTGSDVNYGYTF.

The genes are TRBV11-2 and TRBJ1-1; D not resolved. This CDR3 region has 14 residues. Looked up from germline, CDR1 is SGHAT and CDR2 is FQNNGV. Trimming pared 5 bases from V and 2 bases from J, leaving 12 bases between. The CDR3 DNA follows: TGTGCCAGCAGCAGACCTACAGTTAACACTGAAGCTTTCTTT. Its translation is CASSRPTVNTEAFF.

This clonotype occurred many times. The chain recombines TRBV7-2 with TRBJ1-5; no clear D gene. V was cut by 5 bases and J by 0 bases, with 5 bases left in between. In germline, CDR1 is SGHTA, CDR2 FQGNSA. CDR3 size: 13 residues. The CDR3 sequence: CASSMTSNQPQHF. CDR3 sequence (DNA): TGTGCCAGCAGCATGACTAGCAATCAGCCCCAGCATTTT.

As DNA, the CDR3 is TGTGCCAGCAGCCAAGATTTTAAGATCAATGAGCAGTTCTTC. Its translation is CASSQDFKINEQFF. This chain links TRBV14 with TRBJ2-1; D remains unclear. The V gene's germline CDR1 is SGHDN and CDR2 FVKESK. The CDR3 loop spans 14 amino acids. V was cut by 0 bases and J by 6 bases, with 9 bases left in between.

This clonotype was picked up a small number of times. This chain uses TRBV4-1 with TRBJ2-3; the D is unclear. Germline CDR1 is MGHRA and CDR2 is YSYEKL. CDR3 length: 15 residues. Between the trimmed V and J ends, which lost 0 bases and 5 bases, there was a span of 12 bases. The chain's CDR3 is CASSQESGPGDTQYF. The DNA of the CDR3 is TGCGCCAGCAGCCAAGAATCCGGGCCGGGAGATACGCAGTATTTT.

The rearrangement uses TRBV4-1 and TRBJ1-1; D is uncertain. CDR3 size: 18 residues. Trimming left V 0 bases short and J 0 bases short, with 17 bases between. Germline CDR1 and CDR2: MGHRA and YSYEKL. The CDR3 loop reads CASSQERGAEEMNTEAFF. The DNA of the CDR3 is TGCGCCAGCAGCCAAGAACGGGGAGCCGAAGAAATGAACACTGAAGCTTTCTTT.

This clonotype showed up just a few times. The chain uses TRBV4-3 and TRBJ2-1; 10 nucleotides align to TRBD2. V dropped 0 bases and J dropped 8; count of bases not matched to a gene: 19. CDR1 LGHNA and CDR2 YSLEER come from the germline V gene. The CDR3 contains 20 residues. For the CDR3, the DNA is TGCGCCAGCAGCCAAGACGTCCCGGGACTAGCGACGGCCCTGTTCCATGAGCAGTTCTTC. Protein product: CASSQDVPGLATALFHEQFF.

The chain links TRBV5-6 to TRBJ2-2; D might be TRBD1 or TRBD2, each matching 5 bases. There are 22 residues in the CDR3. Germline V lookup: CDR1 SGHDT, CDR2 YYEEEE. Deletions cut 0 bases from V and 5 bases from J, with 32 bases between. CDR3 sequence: CASSLGLYFLRQLPERTGELFF. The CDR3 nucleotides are TGTGCCAGCAGCTTGGGTCTTTATTTTTTGCGACAGCTACCGGAGCGGACCGGGGAGCTGTTTTTT. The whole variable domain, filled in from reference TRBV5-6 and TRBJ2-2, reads DAGVTQSPTHLIKTRGQQVTLRCSPKSGHDTVSWYQQALGQGPQFIFQYYEEEERQRGNFPDRFSGHQFPNYSSELNVNALLLGDSALYLCASSLGLYFLRQLPERTGELFFGEGSRLTVL.

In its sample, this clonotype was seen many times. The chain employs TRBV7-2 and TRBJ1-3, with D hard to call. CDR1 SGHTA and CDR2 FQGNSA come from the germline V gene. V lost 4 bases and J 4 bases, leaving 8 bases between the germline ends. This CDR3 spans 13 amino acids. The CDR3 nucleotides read TGTGCCAGCAGCTCTGAACAGGGAAACACCATATATTTT. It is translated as CASSSEQGNTIYF.